Following are 9 T cell receptor beta chains from one sample sequenced in a study of OX40 agonist ivuxolimab in advanced cancers. Produced via immunoSEQ multiplex PCR; TCRdb's table is partial and in-frame only. The sample has about 80,000 clones; 70% to 90% are singletons. The sample consisted of CD4+ or CD8+ T cells sorted from blood, taken in a trial of the OX40 agonist ivuxolimab. Source of these receptors: an adult with an advanced solid tumor such as melanoma, head and neck, liver or kidney cancer.

V and J are TRBV27 and TRBJ1-1; no clear D. The CDR3 covers 11 residues. In germline, CDR1 is MNHEY, CDR2 SMNVEV (reference sequence). The germline V and J ends were trimmed by 3 bases and 6 bases, with 5 bases remaining between them. The CDR3 sequence: CASSFQSEAFF. CDR3 coding DNA: TGTGCCAGCAGTTTTCAGTCTGAAGCTTTCTTT.

The chain couples TRBV6-5 to TRBJ1-2; weak D call: TRBD1 (5 bases). The V and J ends lost 10 bases and 2 bases respectively, with 17 bases between them. CDR3 length equals 14 residues. Germline V gene data show CDR1 as MNHEY and CDR2 as SVGAGI. The CDR3 nucleotides read TGTGCCATCCGCGCGGCCGACAGAAACTATGGCTACACCTTC. As protein: CAIRAADRNYGYTF.

The chain uses TRBV18 and TRBJ1-3, with 8 bases identical to TRBD1. The J segment lost 0 bases and the V segment lost 2 bases, leaving 9 bases of the junction unmatched. Looked up from germline, CDR1 is KGHSH and CDR2 is LQKENI. The CDR3 covers 18 residues. CDR3 region: CASSPRSGQELSGNTIYF. The CDR3 bases are TGTGCCAGCTCACCAAGGTCGGGACAGGAGCTCTCTGGAAACACCATATATTTT.

This chain uses TRBV7-9 with TRBJ1-2; D is perhaps TRBD1 (5 bases). Germline V gives CDR1 SEHNR, CDR2 FQNEAQ (reference sequence). CDR3 length: 15 residues. Trimming took off 0 bases at V and 0 bases at J, with 8 bases between the two ends. DNA of the CDR3: TGTGCCAGCAGCTTAGCCGACAGACCTAACTATGGCTACACCTTC. Protein: CASSLADRPNYGYTF.

The gene calls are TRBV7-3 and TRBJ2-3, with TRBD2 identical over 8 bases. Losses at the gene ends were 1 base for V and 14 bases for J; bases not matched to a gene: 8. The germline V gene encodes CDR1 SGHTA and CDR2 FQGTGA. This CDR3 contains 13 residues. This CDR3 reads CASSLRRGDNPYF. The CDR3 region has the DNA TGTGCCAGCAGCTTAAGGCGGGGGGACAATCCGTATTTT.

This chain links TRBV4-2 with TRBJ2-1; 10 positions agree with TRBD2. V was pared by 0 bases and J by 2 bases, with 7 bases of the junction left unmatched. CDR1 is LGHNA, CDR2 YNFKEQ, per germline. The CDR3 is 18 residues long. The CDR3 region is CASSQERSSGRAYNEQFF. As DNA, the CDR3 is TGTGCCAGCAGCCAAGAAAGATCTAGCGGGAGAGCCTACAATGAGCAGTTCTTC.

The rearrangement uses TRBV5-6 and TRBJ2-1; TRBD2 is a possible D gene (6 bases). The CDR3 has 15 residues. Germline values: CDR1 SGHDT, CDR2 YYEEEE. V gave up 1 base and J gave up 0 bases, with 8 bases separating them. CDR3 DNA: TGTGCCAGCAGCTTGCGCGGGAACTCCTACAATGAGCAGTTCTTC. Translated, it gives CASSLRGNSYNEQFF.

The chain recombines TRBV6-5 with TRBJ1-1, with D unclear. CDR1 and CDR2 (germline): MNHEY, SVGAGI. Between the trimmed V and J ends, which lost 5 bases and 0 bases, there was a span of 7 bases. CDR3 length: 13 amino acids. CDR3 sequence reads: CASSEGLNTEAFF. The CDR3 bases are TGTGCCAGCAGTGAGGGTCTGAACACTGAAGCTTTCTTT.

The chain joins TRBV25-1 to TRBJ2-1; TRBD2 matches 7 bases. The J segment lost 0 bases and the V segment lost 8 bases, leaving 10 bases of the junction unmatched. Germline lookup yields CDR1 MGHDK and CDR2 SYGVNS. CDR3 length equals 16 residues. CDR3 amino acids: CASPWPGLLSYNEQFF. DNA for the CDR3: TGTGCCAGCCCCTGGCCGGGACTACTCTCCTACAATGAGCAGTTCTTC.